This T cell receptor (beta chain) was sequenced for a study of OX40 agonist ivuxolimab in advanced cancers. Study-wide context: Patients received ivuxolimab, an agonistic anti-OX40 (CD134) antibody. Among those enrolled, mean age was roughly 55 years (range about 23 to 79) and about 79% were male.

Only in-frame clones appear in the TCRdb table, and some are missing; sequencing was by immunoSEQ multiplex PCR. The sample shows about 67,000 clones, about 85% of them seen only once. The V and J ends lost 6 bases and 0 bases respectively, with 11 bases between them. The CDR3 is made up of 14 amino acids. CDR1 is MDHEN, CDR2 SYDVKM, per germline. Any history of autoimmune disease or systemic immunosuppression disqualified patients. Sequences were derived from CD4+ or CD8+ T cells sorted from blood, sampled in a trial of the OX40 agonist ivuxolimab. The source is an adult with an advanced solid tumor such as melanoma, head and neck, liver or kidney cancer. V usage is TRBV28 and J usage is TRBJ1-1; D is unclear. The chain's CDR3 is CASRSYFMNTEAFF. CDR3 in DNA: TGTGCCAGCAGGAGTTACTTCATGAACACTGAAGCTTTCTTT.